This T cell receptor beta chain was obtained from a study of beta chain features in type 1 diabetes. Since all of the isolated RNA was reverse transcribed, expressed TCRB transcripts were what got sequenced. Assay: immunoSEQ multiplex PCR; the TCRdb copy retains only in-frame clones and omits some. This repertoire shows 850,000 to 900,000 clones, 15% to 20% found once; its top ten account for 0.023%. The receptor's source is a woman younger than 30 in good health. The sample was naive CD4+ T cells from blood.

DNA of the CDR3: TGTGCCAGCAGCCAAAGACAGGGATCAGATACGCAGTATTTT. Residues: CASSQRQGSDTQYF. The chain recombines TRBV14 with TRBJ2-3; TRBD1 agrees at 7 bases. Germline-derived CDR1 and CDR2 are SGHDN and FVKESK. The CDR3 runs 14 residues. V lost 2 bases, J lost 4 bases, and 3 bases stayed unmatched. The whole variable domain, remainder taken from reference TRBV14 and TRBJ2-3, is EAGVTQFPSHSVIEKGQTVTLRCDPISGHDNLYWYRRVMGKEIKFLLHFVKESKQDESGMPNNRFLAERTGGTYSTLKVQPAELEDSGVYFCASSQRQGSDTQYFGPGTRLTVL.